This T cell receptor (beta chain) was recovered during a study of CD8+CD57+ T cells in acquired aplastic anemia. For CDR3 and TCR beta VDJ profiling, genomic DNA was the template used. One entry per CDR3 protein results from TCRdb running MiXCR on the reads. Among around 200,000 distinct CDR3 sequences listed, over 55% were seen once. Study results and limitations: Overlapping CD8+ CDR3 repertoires of patients and controls contained under 35 shared sequences.

The germline V and J ends were trimmed by 0 bases and 3 bases, with 3 bases remaining between them. This CDR3 has 13 residues. Germline CDR1 is SGDLS and CDR2 is YYNGEE. Concerning this clonotype itself: Its antigen is currently unknown.

This clonotype was sampled from a human donor in good health. The chain has TRBV9 and TRBJ2-2, with D uncertain. Material for sequencing was sorted CD4+, CD8+, or CD8+CD57+ T cells (not recorded which) from PBMCs. In DNA, the CDR3 is TGTGCCAGCAGCGTAGCGGACACCGGGGAGCTGTTTTTT. The encoded protein is CASSVADTGELFF.